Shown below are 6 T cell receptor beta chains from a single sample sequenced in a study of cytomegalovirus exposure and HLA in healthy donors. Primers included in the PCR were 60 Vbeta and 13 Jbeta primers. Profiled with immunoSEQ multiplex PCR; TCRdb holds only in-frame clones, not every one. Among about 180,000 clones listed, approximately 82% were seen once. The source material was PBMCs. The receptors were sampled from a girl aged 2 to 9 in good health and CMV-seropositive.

The CDR3 DNA follows: TGTGCCTATGAGGGCGGCGGGCGCAATGAGCAGTTCTTC. It specifies CAYEGGGRNEQFF. The chain couples TRBV30 to TRBJ2-1, with a tentative D call TRBD2 (5 bases). With 7 bases removed from V and 6 bases from J, the gap between germline ends came to 16 bases. Germline V gene sequence: CDR1 GTSNPN, CDR2 SVGIG (reference sequence). CDR3 length: 13 residues.

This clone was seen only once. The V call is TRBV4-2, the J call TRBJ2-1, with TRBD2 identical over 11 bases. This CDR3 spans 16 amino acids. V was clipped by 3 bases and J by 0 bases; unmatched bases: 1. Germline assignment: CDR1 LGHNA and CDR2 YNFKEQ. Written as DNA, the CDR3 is TGTGCCAGCAGCCATACTAGCGGGAGCTCCTACAATGAGCAGTTCTTC. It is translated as CASSHTSGSSYNEQFF.

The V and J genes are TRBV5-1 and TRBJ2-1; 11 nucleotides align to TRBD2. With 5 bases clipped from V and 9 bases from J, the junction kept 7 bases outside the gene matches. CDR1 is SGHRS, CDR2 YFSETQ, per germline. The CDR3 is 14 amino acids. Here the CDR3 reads CASSYSGRAGEQFF. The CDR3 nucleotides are TGCGCCAGCAGTTATAGCGGGAGGGCCGGTGAGCAGTTCTTC.

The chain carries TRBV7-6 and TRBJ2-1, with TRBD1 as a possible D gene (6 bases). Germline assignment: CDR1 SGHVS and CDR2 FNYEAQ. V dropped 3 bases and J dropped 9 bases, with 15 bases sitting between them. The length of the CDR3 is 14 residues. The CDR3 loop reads CASSFRDNLSEQFF. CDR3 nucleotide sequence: TGTGCCAGCAGCTTCCGGGACAATCTTAGTGAGCAGTTCTTC.

CDR3 bases: TGTGCCAGTAGTGAGACAGAGGGCACAGATACGCAGTATTTT. Residues: CASSETEGTDTQYF. The chain is built from TRBV19 and TRBJ2-3, with D maybe TRBD1 (5 bases). Trimming cost V 5 bases and J 1 base, with 10 bases left between them. Germline CDR1 reads LNHDA; CDR2 reads SQIVND (reference sequence). This CDR3 comprises 14 residues.

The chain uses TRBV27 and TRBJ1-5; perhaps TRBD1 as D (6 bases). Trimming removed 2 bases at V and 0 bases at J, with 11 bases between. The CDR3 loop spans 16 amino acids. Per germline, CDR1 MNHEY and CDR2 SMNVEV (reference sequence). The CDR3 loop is CASSLKGGYSNQPQHF. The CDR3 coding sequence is TGTGCCAGCAGTTTAAAGGGGGGGTATAGCAATCAGCCCCAGCATTTT.